The entry below gives a single T cell receptor (beta chain) sequence along with its context. The antigen is not known. This sample was included in a study of cytomegalovirus exposure and HLA in healthy donors. PCR involved 60 Vbeta and 13 Jbeta primers. Libraries were prepared by immunoSEQ multiplex PCR; TCRdb keeps only in-frame clonotypes and omits some of them. The sample holds roughly 100,000 clones, around four fifths seen once. Sampled while nominally healthy, donors likely had unrecorded immune exposures. Study results and caveats: TCR beta V- and J-gene trimming was later associated with a missense DCLRE1C variant. TCR association rates varied by HLA locus in a later analysis, with DRB1 highest and HLA-C lowest. The authors listed 164 TCR beta chains as cytomegalovirus-associated.

The sequenced sample was PBMCs. This sequence originates from a woman between 40 and 55 years old in good health and CMV-seronegative.

This CDR3 is CASSQTSGWSEQFF. In DNA form, the CDR3 reads TGTGCCAGCAGCCAGACTAGCGGGTGGAGTGAGCAGTTCTTC. The chain recombines TRBV14 with TRBJ2-1; 10 nucleotides align to TRBD2. CDR1 and CDR2 (germline): SGHDN, FVKESK. The length of the CDR3 is 14 residues. V shed 3 bases, J shed 9 bases, and the junction held 5 bases outside the gene matches.